This passage covers 9 T cell receptor beta chains from one sample sequenced in a study of blood T cells in healthy people across ages. PCR was performed a second time for about 7 to 11 cycles using a sample-barcoded 5' primer and a J-beta primer mix. Using its own MiXCR run on the 5' RACE reads, TCRdb lists one record per CDR3 protein. The data hold more than 1.4 million distinct CDR3 sequences, with around two fifths observed a single time. The specimen was blood. The receptors derive from a woman aged 18-30 years in good health.

The rearrangement links TRBV5-1 to TRBJ2-2; TRBD1 matches 8 bases. With V trimmed by 4 bases and J by 0 bases, 8 bases remained unmatched. The CDR3 runs 17 residues. Germline CDR1 is SGHRS and CDR2 is YFSETQ. The CDR3: CASSMTGQGPNTGELFF. The CDR3 DNA follows: TGCGCCAGCAGCATGACCGGACAGGGCCCGAACACCGGGGAGCTGTTTTTT.

V is TRBV6-6 and J is TRBJ2-1; 14 bases align to TRBD2. V was pared by 3 bases and J by 6 bases, with 4 bases of the junction left unmatched. The germline gives CDR1 MNHNY, CDR2 SVGAGI (reference sequence). The CDR3 covers 16 residues. The CDR3 sequence is CASSYSGTSGSNEQFF. The CDR3 nucleotides read TGTGCCAGCAGTTATTCCGGGACTAGCGGGAGCAATGAGCAGTTCTTC.

This clonotype was counted a few times. V is TRBV27 and J is TRBJ2-1; the D call may be TRBD1 or TRBD2 (6 bases each). Germline V gene lookup returns CDR1 MNHEY and CDR2 SMNVEV (reference sequence). V was pared by 10 bases and J by 0 bases, with 22 bases between. This CDR3 comprises 17 residues. CDR3 in DNA: TGTGCCATCGGCGGGTGGGGGGCCCCGAGCTCCTACAATGAGCAGTTCTTC. Protein product: CAIGGWGAPSSYNEQFF.

The V call is TRBV7-2, the J call TRBJ2-1; D ambiguous. Germline V gene data show CDR1 as SGHTA and CDR2 as FQGNSA. The CDR3 runs to 16 residues. V lost 6 bases to trimming and J lost 8 bases, with 23 bases between them. The CDR3 reads CASSRHLCVGYDEQFF. The DNA of the CDR3 is TGTGCCAGCAGTCGTCATCTATGCGTGGGTTACGATGAGCAGTTCTTC.

This clonotype was seen more than once but under ten times. The gene calls are TRBV28 and TRBJ2-2, with a weak D call TRBD1 (6 bases). V was trimmed by 7 bases and J by 0 bases, leaving 9 bases between them. The germline V gene has CDR1 MDHEN and CDR2 SYDVKM. CDR3 length equals 14 residues. The CDR3 bases are TGTGCCAGCATCCCAGGGGCGAACACCGGGGAGCTGTTTTTT. Protein sequence: CASIPGANTGELFF.

Many counts were recorded for this clonotype. The genes are TRBV7-9 and TRBJ1-3; D is unclear. Germline V CDR1 and CDR2: SEHNR, FQNEAQ (reference sequence). The CDR3 sequence is 15 residues long. V shed 3 bases and J shed 2 bases, with 11 bases lying between them. CDR3 amino acids: CASSLGVLAGNTIYF. CDR3 DNA: TGTGCCAGCAGCTTGGGCGTCTTGGCTGGAAACACCATATATTTT.

V is TRBV6-2 or TRBV6-3 and J is TRBJ2-3; D remains unclear. V gave up 5 bases and J gave up 6 bases, with 12 bases separating them. CDR1 is MNHEY, CDR2 SVGEGT, per germline. The CDR3 sequence is 13 residues long. CDR3: CASSDPGQDTQYF. CDR3 sequence (DNA): TGTGCCAGCAGTGATCCAGGTCAGGATACGCAGTATTTT.

This clonotype was seen just once. Written as DNA, the CDR3 is TGTGCCAGCAGTAGATCTAGCGGGCAGCAAAATGAGCAGTTCTTC. Amino acids: CASSRSSGQQNEQFF. This chain connects TRBV4-2 to TRBJ2-1; 8 nucleotides align to TRBD2. The germline gives CDR1 LGHNA, CDR2 YNFKEQ. The trim removed 6 bases at V and 7 bases at J, leaving 11 bases unmatched. The CDR3 is 15 amino acids.

The chain recombines TRBV4-1 with TRBJ2-7; 9 nucleotides match TRBD1. The CDR3 contains 17 residues. Germline CDR1 reads MGHRA; CDR2 reads YSYEKL. Trimming at V came to 0 bases and at J to 4 bases, leaving 10 bases not matched to a gene. For the CDR3, the DNA is TGCGCCAGCAGCCAAGATCGGGCCACGGACAGGGGTTACGAGCAGTACTTC. This sequence encodes CASSQDRATDRGYEQYF.